This T cell receptor (beta chain) was sequenced during a study of vaccination and CD4 T cells after COVID-19. The CDR3 is 13 amino acids. Looked up from germline, CDR1 is KGHSH and CDR2 is LQKENI. V dropped 4 bases and J dropped 1 base, with 7 bases sitting between them. Described treatment: roughly 10-day PBMC culture with coronavirus spike peptide pools or control peptides (ViraFEST assay). This clonotype rates as medium-sized. As yet, its antigen is unknown. Cultured CD4+ T-cell DNA underwent Oncomine TCR Beta short-read sequencing. TCRdb redid the calling of the PCR reads with MiXCR, one entry per CDR3 protein. The sample lists around 2,600 distinct CDR3 sequences, around 30% seen once, with 25% to 30% in the top ten.

The genes are TRBV18 and TRBJ1-1; no firm D call. The source material was CD4+ T cells from blood, cultured in vitro, sampled after SARS-CoV-2 vaccination. This TCR derives from a human donor who had recovered from COVID-19. The CDR3 DNA sequence: TGTGCCAGCTCACGGGCGGGGAACACTGAAGCTTTCTTT. Protein sequence: CASSRAGNTEAFF.